These 16 T cell receptor beta chains came from one sample sequenced in a study of cytotoxic CD8 clonotypes in ibrutinib-treated CLL. The protocol was immunoSEQ multiplex PCR, while the TCRdb copy is restricted to in-frame clones and leaves out a portion. The table records tens of thousands of clones, 86% of them present only once. The material sequenced was PBMCs, taken before ibrutinib treatment. Source of these receptors: a human donor with chronic lymphocytic leukemia.

This chain connects TRBV29-1 to TRBJ2-7; possibly TRBD2 for D (6 bases). Germline lookup yields CDR1 SQVTM and CDR2 ANQGSEA. V was clipped by 0 bases and J by 0 bases, with 15 bases between them. The CDR3 loop spans 16 amino acids. DNA for the CDR3: TGCAGCGTTGAAGAAGTGGTGGGAGGAAACTCCTACGAGCAGTACTTC. Translation: CSVEEVVGGNSYEQYF.

This rearrangement joins TRBV19 to TRBJ2-3; possibly TRBD1 or TRBD2 for D (5 bases each). V lost 3 bases and J lost 0, with 13 bases in between. The germline V gene encodes CDR1 LNHDA and CDR2 SQIVND (reference sequence). CDR3 length: 16 residues. The CDR3 loop is CASSITGTASTDTQYF. The DNA for the CDR3 is TGTGCCAGTAGTATTACGGGGACCGCTAGCACAGATACGCAGTATTTT.

The CDR3: CAWSLTLGGGGDEQYF. The CDR3 DNA is TGTGCCTGGAGTCTAACTCTCGGGGGGGGAGGCGACGAGCAGTACTTC. This chain joins TRBV30 and TRBJ2-7; TRBD2 matches at 8 bases. V lost 2 bases, J lost 5 bases, and 14 bases stayed unmatched. This CDR3 has 16 residues. The germline V gene has CDR1 GTSNPN and CDR2 SVGIG (reference sequence).

The chain recombines TRBV6-5 with TRBJ1-2, with D possibly TRBD1 on 5 matching bases. Trimming stripped 7 bases from V and 2 bases from J, with 11 bases between. Germline-derived CDR1 and CDR2 are MNHEY and SVGAGI. This CDR3 spans 13 amino acids. CDR3 sequence: CASTKGPNYGYTF. The CDR3 nucleotides are TGTGCCAGCACTAAGGGGCCCAACTATGGCTACACCTTC.

The V and J genes are TRBV7-9 and TRBJ1-5; no reliable D call. V lost 5 bases to trimming and J lost 3 bases, with 8 bases between them. The length of the CDR3 is 13 residues. Germline V gene data show CDR1 as SEHNR and CDR2 as FQNEAQ (reference sequence). The CDR3 is CASSHGPNQPQHF. CDR3 in DNA: TGTGCCAGCAGCCACGGCCCCAATCAGCCCCAGCATTTT. Full variable domain (rest looked up from reference TRBV7-9 and TRBJ1-5): DTGVSQNPRHKITKRGQNVTFRCDPISEHNRLYWYRQTLGQGPEFLTYFQNEAQLEKSRLLSDRFSAERPKGSFSTLEIQRTEQGDSAMYLCASSHGPNQPQHFGDGTRLSIL.

V and J are TRBV28 and TRBJ2-3, with D possibly matching TRBD2 (5 bases). Germline V gene sequence: CDR1 MDHEN, CDR2 SYDVKM. The V end was cut by 3 bases, the J end by 0 bases, with 10 bases between. The CDR3 consists of 15 residues. The CDR3 reads CASSFGGPSTDTQYF. The CDR3 nucleotides read TGTGCCAGCAGTTTTGGCGGGCCTAGCACAGATACGCAGTATTTT.

The chain carries TRBV9 and TRBJ1-2; 8 bases match TRBD1. CDR1 and CDR2 from the germline V gene are SGDLS and YYNGEE. This CDR3 is 14 amino acids long. V lost 7 bases to trimming and J lost 2 bases; unmatched junction nucleotides: 7. The CDR3 spells CASSRGQGNYGYTF. The CDR3 nucleotides are TGTGCCAGCTCCAGGGGGCAGGGAAACTATGGCTACACCTTC.

The chain couples TRBV7-8 to TRBJ2-7, with D perhaps assigned TRBD1 or TRBD2 (5 bases each). Germline loops: CDR1 SGHVS, CDR2 FQNEAQ. The CDR3 length is 12 residues. V was pared by 6 bases and J by 6 bases, with 12 bases between. The CDR3 region is CASRPGRLEQYF. In DNA form, the CDR3 reads TGTGCCAGCAGACCGGGACGACTCGAGCAGTACTTC.

The chain recombines TRBV30 with TRBJ1-5; D ambiguous. Per the germline V gene, CDR1 is GTSNPN and CDR2 is SVGIG (reference sequence). The CDR3 runs to 12 residues. V lost 7 bases and J lost 0, with 7 bases in between. CDR3 DNA: TGTGCCTACCAAAATAGCAATCAGCCCCAGCATTTT. This translates into CAYQNSNQPQHF.

The chain joins TRBV7-9 to TRBJ2-7, with TRBD2 identical over 10 bases. The germline CDR1 and CDR2 sequences are SEHNR and FQNEAQ (reference sequence). This CDR3 is 15 amino acids long. V lost 4 bases and J lost 3; bases outside the gene matches: 6. The CDR3 reads CASSWGTSEIYEQYF. The CDR3 coding sequence is TGTGCCAGCAGCTGGGGGACTAGCGAAATCTACGAGCAGTACTTC.

The chain uses TRBV19 and TRBJ2-5, with D perhaps matching TRBD1 (5 bases). The ends were cut back, 3 bases at V and 7 bases at J, with 12 bases in the middle. This CDR3 has 13 residues. Per germline, CDR1 LNHDA and CDR2 SQIVND (reference sequence). CDR3 loop: CASSIEIRGTQYF. CDR3 coding DNA: TGTGCCAGTAGTATTGAGATTAGGGGGACCCAGTACTTC.

The rearrangement joins TRBV2 to TRBJ1-3; 7 bases agree with TRBD1. CDR1 is SNHLY, CDR2 FYNNEI, per germline. The CDR3 length is 17 residues. Trimming removed 3 bases from V and 2 bases from J; junction bases left unmatched: 10. The CDR3 DNA reads as TGTGCCAGCAGTGACCTCCCTGGTGACAGGGCTGGAAACACCATATATTTT. This codes for CASSDLPGDRAGNTIYF. Together with reference TRBV2 and TRBJ1-3, the CDR3 gives the full variable domain: EPEVTQTPSHQVTQMGQEVILRCVPISNHLYFYWYRQILGQKVEFLVSFYNNEISEKSEIFDDQFSVERPDGSNFTLKIRSTKLEDSAMYFCASSDLPGDRAGNTIYFGEGSWLTVV.

The table lists this clone with a count of one. Relative to the germline gene, one junction end is altered; a read error may explain this. This rearrangement joins TRBV5-4 to TRBJ2-1; 14 bases are a match to TRBD2. This CDR3 is built from 17 residues. Germline loops: CDR1 SGHNT, CDR2 YYREEE (reference sequence). CDR3 amino acids: CASSQTGLAGAVGSQFF. CDR3 DNA: TGCGCCAGCAGCCAAACGGGACTAGCGGGAGCCGTCGGTAGTCAGTTCTTC.

This chain joins TRBV27 and TRBJ2-7, with unresolved D. Trimming took 8 bases from V and 5 from J, leaving 16 bases between them. Germline lookup yields CDR1 MNHEY and CDR2 SMNVEV (reference sequence). The CDR3 loop spans 13 amino acids. CDR3 sequence reads: CASSRAISHEQYF. The CDR3 DNA is TGTGCCAGCTCACGGGCCATAAGCCACGAGCAGTACTTC.

This chain joins TRBV19 and TRBJ2-1, with 7 bases fitting TRBD1. The CDR3 runs to 14 residues. V lost 4 bases to trimming and J lost 5 bases; unmatched junction nucleotides: 5. Germline CDR1 and CDR2: LNHDA and SQIVND (reference sequence). The CDR3 sequence is CASSSRDRDNEQFF. In nucleotides, the CDR3 is TGTGCCAGTAGTAGCCGGGACAGAGACAATGAGCAGTTCTTC.

The chain combines TRBV7-6 with TRBJ2-3, with 11 bases aligning to TRBD2. Trimming took 3 bases from V and 4 from J; bases not matched to a gene: 3. Germline CDR1 reads SGHVS; CDR2 reads FNYEAQ. The CDR3 is made up of 15 amino acids. In DNA form, the CDR3 reads TGTGCCAGCAGCTTTCTAGCGGGAGGTGCAGATACGCAGTATTTT. Amino acids: CASSFLAGGADTQYF.